This record looks at one TCR beta chain sequence and its context. Its cognate antigen is unknown. This sample is drawn from a study of OX40 agonist ivuxolimab in advanced cancers. The CDR3 is made up of 14 amino acids. From germline, CDR1 is MDHEN and CDR2 SYDVKM. V lost 2 bases and J lost 6, with 13 bases in between. Study-wide results and caveats: Nonresponders, in some cases, also had low normalized T-cell clonal expansion. In general, CD8+ T cells held more expanded clones than CD4+ did, on average. In the expanded peripheral T cells, antigen specificity was never determined.

Here immunoSEQ multiplex PCR was the method, and the copy in TCRdb shows in-frame clones only, minus some. The sample records around 18,000 clones, 65% to 90% being singletons. The V call is TRBV28, the J call TRBJ1-2; no firm D call. The sequence came from an adult with an advanced solid tumor such as melanoma, head and neck, liver or kidney cancer. The specimen comprised CD4+ or CD8+ T cells sorted from blood, sampled in a trial of the OX40 agonist ivuxolimab. CDR3: CASSLDDRLNGYTF. CDR3 nucleotide sequence: TGTGCCAGCAGTTTAGACGATAGGTTAAATGGCTACACCTTC.